This TCR beta chain stems from a study of CXCR3-negative and CXCR3-positive naive CD8 T cells. Study results and limitations: Greater hydrophobicity was found in TRB CDR3s of CXCR3-positive naive cells than of CXCR3-negative naive cells.

The CDR3 consists of 14 residues. Germline-derived CDR1 and CDR2 are DFQATT and SNEGSKA (reference sequence). The CD45RO-CCR7+CD27+CD95- phenotype denoted naive CD8+ T cells. To note about this clonotype: Antigen: not known.

Through 5' RACE with UMI labels, the TRB cDNA libraries were prepared. From the 5' RACE reads, TCRdb lists one entry per CDR3 protein and no DNA. Its table lists some 64,000 distinct CDR3 sequences. This TCR was recovered from a human donor in good health. Some clones in this sample may be carry-over from other donors' samples. This chain uses TRBV20-1 with TRBJ2-5; TCRdb picks TRBD1, but there is no DNA to check that call. Sequencing was done on a sample of naive CXCR3+ CD8+ T cells from blood. As for subset: CD45RO-CCR7+CD27+CD95- naive CD8+ T cells expressing CXCR3 (TNR3+). The CDR3 protein is CSARAFSGQETLYF.